Below are 30 T cell receptor beta chains sequenced from a single sample in a study of monozygotic twins with inflammatory bowel disease. Following a re-call of the 5' RACE reads, TCRdb has one entry per CDR3 protein and lacks DNA. This listing includes a few hundred thousand distinct CDR3 sequences. The source material was blood. The receptors derive from a human donor with ulcerative colitis or Crohn's disease, or a healthy co-twin of an affected twin (not recorded which).

J is TRBJ1-2 and V is TRBV9; checking the TCRdb D call of TRBD1 is not possible without DNA. Germline values: CDR1 SGDLS, CDR2 YYNGEE. This CDR3 is built from 14 residues. CDR3 protein: CASSVARGGYGYTF.

V is TRBV20-1 and J is TRBJ2-7; TCRdb designates TRBD2, a call that cannot be tested without DNA. The length of the CDR3 is 15 residues. The V gene's germline CDR1 is DFQATT and CDR2 SNEGSKA (reference sequence). CDR3: CSARVGLAGSYEQYF.

The chain is built from TRBV6-1 and TRBJ1-6; checking the TCRdb D call of TRBD1 is not possible without DNA. Germline CDR1 MNHNS, CDR2 SASEGT. The CDR3 extends over 14 amino acids. The CDR3 region is CASNQQGANSPLHF.

The chain uses TRBV7-2 and TRBJ1-3. The germline CDR1 and CDR2 sequences are SGHTA and FQGNSA. This CDR3 has 17 amino acids. CDR3 loop: CASSLVAGPWAGNTIYF.

The J gene is TRBJ1-2, the V gene TRBV6-1; the D call from TCRdb, TRBD1, cannot be confirmed without DNA. The CDR3 loop spans 13 amino acids. Germline V gene sequence: CDR1 MNHNS, CDR2 SASEGT. CDR3 residues: CASSERGTYGYTF.

The chain has TRBV4-2 and TRBJ2-7; lacking DNA, the TRBD1 call made by TCRdb goes unchecked. The CDR3 sequence is 15 residues long. Germline V gene data show CDR1 as LGHNA and CDR2 as YNFKEQ. CDR3 sequence: CASSQLGQGIHEQYF.

The rearrangement links TRBV19 to TRBJ2-5; TCRdb gives TRBD1 as the D gene, but with no DNA this cannot be confirmed. This CDR3 is 15 amino acids long. In germline, CDR1 is LNHDA, CDR2 SQIVND (reference sequence). The CDR3 spells CASSIERRGKETQYF. The full variable domain, with the rest looked up from reference TRBV19 and TRBJ2-5, is DGGITQSPKYLFRKEGQNVTLSCEQNLNHDAMYWYRQDPGQGLRLIYYSQIVNDFQKGDIAEGYSVSREKKESFPLTVTSAQKNPTAFYLCASSIERRGKETQYFGPGTRLLVL.

The rearrangement links TRBV9 to TRBJ1-5. CDR1 is SGDLS and CDR2 is YYNGEE in the germline V gene. The CDR3 sequence is 14 residues long. The CDR3 spells CASSAGPEDQPQHF.

The V call is TRBV28, the J call TRBJ2-3; TCRdb indicates TRBD2, and absent DNA this call remains unverified. Germline loops: CDR1 MDHEN, CDR2 SYDVKM. This CDR3 comprises 16 residues. CDR3 sequence reads: CASSPSGRGITDTQYF. Filled out from reference TRBV28 and TRBJ2-3, the complete variable domain reads DVKVTQSSRYLVKRTGEKVFLECVQDMDHENMFWYRQDPGLGLRLIYFSYDVKMKEKGDIPEGYSVSREKKERFSLILESASTNQTSMYLCASSPSGRGITDTQYFGPGTRLTVL.

The rearrangement uses TRBV27 and TRBJ2-3; the TCRdb call, TRBD2, lacks DNA for checking. CDR3 length: 16 residues. CDR1 is MNHEY and CDR2 is SMNVEV in the germline V gene (reference sequence). The CDR3 here is CASSLSRGEGTDTQYF.

CDR3 amino acids: CASRLAINSRGPPETQYF. The chain links TRBV6-5 to TRBJ2-5; lacking DNA, the TRBD2 call made by TCRdb goes unchecked. The germline V gene has CDR1 MNHEY and CDR2 SVGAGI. There are 18 residues in the CDR3.

V is TRBV29-1 and J is TRBJ2-1; TCRdb's D call of TRBD1 is untestable without DNA. Germline V gene sequence: CDR1 SQVTM, CDR2 ANQGSEA. The CDR3 is 13 amino acids. CDR3 loop: CSVVGQEVNEQFF.

The chain is built from TRBV7-9 and TRBJ2-1; TCRdb picks TRBD2, but there is no DNA to check that call. The CDR3 is 14 residues long. Looked up from germline, CDR1 is SEHNR and CDR2 is FQNEAQ (reference sequence). CDR3 in amino acids: CASSPRDFYNEQFF.

Here the CDR3 reads CASSTQRGRTDTQYF. J is TRBJ2-3 and V is TRBV28; TCRdb designates TRBD2, a call that cannot be tested without DNA. Germline CDR1 reads MDHEN; CDR2 reads SYDVKM. The CDR3 consists of 15 residues.

The chain's CDR3 is CASSLSGSEYEQYF. The chain joins TRBV5-1 to TRBJ2-7; the TCRdb D gene call, TRBD2, has no DNA to confirm it. The CDR3 covers 14 residues. The germline V gene has CDR1 SGHRS and CDR2 YFSETQ.

The chain combines TRBV11-1 with TRBJ2-2; TCRdb calls TRBD1, which cannot be checked without DNA. Germline CDR1 is SGHAT and CDR2 is FQDESV (reference sequence). This CDR3 is built from 18 residues. This CDR3 is CASSFESTGRRTTGELFF.

The chain joins TRBV7-2 to TRBJ2-7. Germline V CDR1 and CDR2: SGHTA, FQGNSA. The CDR3 has 14 residues. The CDR3 spells CASSLGPQFYEQYF.

The rearrangement links TRBV5-1 to TRBJ1-2; TCRdb's D call, TRBD1, is unchecked because there is no DNA. The CDR3 has 13 residues. The germline V gene has CDR1 SGHRS and CDR2 YFSETQ. The CDR3 spells CASSLTGIGGYTF.

The genes are TRBV6-2 or TRBV6-3 and TRBJ1-6; there is no DNA to check the TCRdb D call of TRBD1. CDR3 length: 15 residues. Germline V CDR1 and CDR2: MNHEY, SVGEGT. The CDR3 protein is CASSYSISRNSPLHF.

This chain links TRBV5-3 with TRBJ2-7. TRBV5-3 is labeled an ORF, and its function is uncertain. The CDR3 is made up of 15 amino acids. This chain's CDR3 is CARSLDGWEIYEQYF.

This sequence joins TRBV20-1 and TRBJ2-7; with no DNA, the TCRdb D assignment of TRBD1 cannot be verified. The CDR3 spans 14 residues. Looked up from germline, CDR1 is DFQATT and CDR2 is SNEGSKA (reference sequence). The CDR3 loop reads CSARDKDRTYEQYF.

The chain employs TRBV5-1 and TRBJ2-1; the D gene TCRdb calls, TRBD2, cannot be checked with no DNA. CDR3 length equals 15 residues. Germline V lookup: CDR1 SGHRS, CDR2 YFSETQ. The CDR3 sequence is CASSLALAGGHEQFF.

J is TRBJ2-3 and V is TRBV5-1; TCRdb's D call, TRBD1, is unchecked because there is no DNA. The CDR3 loop spans 15 amino acids. Germline CDR1 reads SGHRS; CDR2 reads YFSETQ. The CDR3 loop is CASSKGQGRVDTQYF.

The V gene is TRBV7-9, the J gene TRBJ1-6. The CDR3 is made up of 12 amino acids. Germline-derived CDR1 and CDR2 are SEHNR and FQNEAQ (reference sequence). CDR3: CASSSEDSPLHF.

The rearrangement links TRBV6-1 to TRBJ2-3. Germline assignment: CDR1 MNHNS and CDR2 SASEGT. The CDR3 contains 11 residues. The CDR3 sequence: CASSSRHTQYF.

V is TRBV5-1 and J is TRBJ1-1; without DNA, the TCRdb call of TRBD1 cannot be checked. CDR3 length: 13 residues. The V gene's germline CDR1 is SGHRS and CDR2 YFSETQ. Here the CDR3 reads CASSSLTGAEAFF.

The rearrangement joins TRBV23-1 to TRBJ2-2; the D call from TCRdb, TRBD1, cannot be confirmed without DNA. TRBV23-1 is reported as an ORF; its role is uncertain. This CDR3 is built from 17 residues. The CDR3 protein is CASSQSGARDLSRELFF.

V gene TRBV12-3 or TRBV12-4 combines with J gene TRBJ2-2; the D call from TCRdb, TRBD2, cannot be confirmed without DNA. The CDR3 sequence is 15 residues long. CDR3 protein: CASSLQDTVTGELFF.

The chain uses TRBV18 and TRBJ1-1. Per germline, CDR1 KGHSH and CDR2 LQKENI. The CDR3 totals 15 residues. CDR3 in amino acids: CASSPHSAENTEAFF.

V gene TRBV3-1 combines with J gene TRBJ1-1. Germline loops: CDR1 LGHDT, CDR2 YNNKEL (reference sequence). The CDR3 is made up of 16 amino acids. The CDR3 protein is CASSQDRTVRNTEAFF.